These T cell receptor beta chains were read from a single sample in a study of shared clonotypes between healthy human individuals. The repertoire was sequenced with immunoSEQ multiplex PCR; TCRdb's copy has only in-frame clones and lacks some. The repertoire consists of roughly 2,300,000 clones, with just under 95% occurring once and the leading ten covering about 0.41%. The sample was naive CD4+ T cells from PBMCs. The receptors were sampled from a man aged 18-30 years in good health. Some clones in this sample may be carry-over from other donors' samples. The CDR3 runs from the conserved cysteine through the conserved F or W. The D gene is left open where the match is weak.

v_gene	j_gene	d_gene	len	CDR3aa	CDR3nt
TRBV19	TRBJ1-1	TRBD1	19	CASSIVNIGQDRGNTEAFF	TGTGCCAGTAGTATAGTAAATATCGGCCAGGACAGGGGGAACACTGAAGCTTTCTTT
TRBV28	TRBJ1-1	.	13	CASSPNKNTEAFF	TGTGCCAGCAGCCCTAACAAGAACACTGAAGCTTTCTTT
TRBV7-6	TRBJ2-1	TRBD2	16	CASSLAGARGLDEQFF	TGTGCCAGCAGCTTGGCGGGAGCACGGGGATTGGATGAGCAGTTCTTC
TRBV4-1	TRBJ1-3	.	19	CASSQAGAFWLPSGNTIYF	TGCGCCAGCAGCCAAGCTGGCGCATTTTGGTTACCCTCTGGAAACACCATATATTTT
TRBV5-1	TRBJ2-7	.	14	CASSFTGGAYEQYF	TGCGCCAGCAGCTTCACAGGGGGGGCCTACGAGCAGTACTTC
TRBV2	TRBJ1-2	.	12	CASSESGGGYTF	TGTGCCAGCAGTGAATCCGGGGGTGGCTACACCTTC
TRBV28	TRBJ1-4	.	14	CASSQDTTNEKLFF	TGTGCCAGCAGTCAGGACACAACTAATGAAAAACTGTTTTTT
TRBV6-1	TRBJ2-1	.	14	CASYSRDGNNEQFF	TGTGCCAGCTACTCCCGGGACGGGAACAATGAGCAGTTCTTC
TRBV30	TRBJ2-7	TRBD1	17	CAWSAGSGTGIPYEQYF	TGTGCCTGGAGTGCTGGCTCCGGGACAGGGATTCCCTACGAGCAGTACTTC
TRBV27	TRBJ2-7	.	13	CASSSGSLYEQYF	TGTGCCAGCAGTTCCGGGTCCCTCTACGAGCAGTACTTC
TRBV29-1	TRBJ2-3	.	13	CSVDFTSTDTQYF	TGCAGCGTTGACTTTACTAGCACAGATACGCAGTATTTT